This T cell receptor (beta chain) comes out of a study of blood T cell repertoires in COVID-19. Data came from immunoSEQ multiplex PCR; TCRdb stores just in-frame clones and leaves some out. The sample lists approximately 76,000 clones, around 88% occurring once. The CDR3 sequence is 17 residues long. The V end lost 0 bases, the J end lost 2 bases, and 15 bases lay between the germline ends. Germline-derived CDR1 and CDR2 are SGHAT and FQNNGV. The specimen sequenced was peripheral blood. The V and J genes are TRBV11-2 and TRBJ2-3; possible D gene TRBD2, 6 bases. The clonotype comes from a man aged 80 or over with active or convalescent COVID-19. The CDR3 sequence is CASSLDLPGVFTDTQYF. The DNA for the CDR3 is TGTGCCAGCAGCTTAGATCTACCGGGGGTCTTCACAGATACGCAGTATTTT.